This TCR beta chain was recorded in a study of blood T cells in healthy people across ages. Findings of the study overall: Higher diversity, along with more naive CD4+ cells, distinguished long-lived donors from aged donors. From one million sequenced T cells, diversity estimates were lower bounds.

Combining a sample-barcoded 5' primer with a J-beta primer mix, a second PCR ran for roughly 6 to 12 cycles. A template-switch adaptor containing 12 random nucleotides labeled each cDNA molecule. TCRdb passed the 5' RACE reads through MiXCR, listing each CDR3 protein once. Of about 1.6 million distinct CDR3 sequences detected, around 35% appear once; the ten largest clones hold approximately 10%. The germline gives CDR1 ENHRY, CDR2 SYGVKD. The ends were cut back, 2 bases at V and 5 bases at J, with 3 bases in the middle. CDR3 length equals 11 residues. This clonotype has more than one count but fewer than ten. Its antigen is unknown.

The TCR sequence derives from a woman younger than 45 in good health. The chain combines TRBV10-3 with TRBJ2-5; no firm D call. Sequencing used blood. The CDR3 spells CAISEMETQYF. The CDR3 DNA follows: TGTGCCATCAGTGAGATGGAGACCCAGTACTTC.